These 13 T cell receptor beta chains came from one sample sequenced in a study of shared clonotypes between healthy human individuals. TCRdb's copy holds only in-frame clones and misses some; the assay was immunoSEQ multiplex PCR. Among about 700,000 clones listed, 92% were seen once. Naive CD8 cells comprised CD45RO-negative, CCR7-positively selected cells, excluding terminally differentiated effector memory CD45RA+ cells. Sequenced sample: naive CD8+ T cells sorted from blood. Every receptor here comes from a man aged 25-45 years in good health.

This clone was detected once. CDR3 loop: CASSLGGDEQFF. CDR3 sequence (DNA): TGTGCCAGCTCGCTTGGGGGCGATGAGCAGTTCTTC. V gene TRBV5-5 combines with J gene TRBJ2-1; possibly TRBD1 for D (6 bases). The CDR3 has 12 amino acids. V lost 7 bases and J lost 8, with 13 bases in between. Germline lookup yields CDR1 SGHKS and CDR2 YYEKEE (reference sequence).

As regards this clone: A far larger clone differs by one base, so this is likely a read error. CDR3 sequence reads: CASTFHDWTGAGTEAFF. CDR3 bases: TGTGCCAGCACCTTTCACGATTGGACAGGGGCCGGCACTGAAGCTTTCTTT. The rearrangement uses TRBV7-9 and TRBJ1-1; TRBD1 agrees at 9 bases. Germline-derived CDR1 and CDR2 are SEHNR and FQNEAQ (reference sequence). V lost 7 bases and J lost 4; bases outside the gene matches: 16. The length of the CDR3 is 17 residues.

The rearrangement links TRBV5-6 to TRBJ2-7, with 9 bases that match TRBD2. Looked up from germline, CDR1 is SGHDT and CDR2 is YYEEEE. The CDR3 is made up of 15 amino acids. The V segment lost 0 bases and the J segment 1 base; nucleotides outside the gene matches: 2. The CDR3 is CASSLGAGGSYEQYF. CDR3 bases: TGTGCCAGCAGCTTGGGAGCGGGGGGTTCCTACGAGCAGTACTTC.

V is TRBV11-2 and J is TRBJ2-3; D might be TRBD1 (6 bases). The CDR3 contains 15 residues. CDR1 is SGHAT and CDR2 is FQNNGV in the germline V gene. The V end was cut by 1 base, the J end by 6 bases, with 14 bases between. The CDR3 loop is CASSLGMRGLDTQYF. CDR3 nucleotide sequence: TGTGCCAGCAGCTTAGGGATGAGGGGGTTGGATACGCAGTATTTT.

This sequence joins TRBV30 and TRBJ2-7; 8 bases line up with TRBD1. Trimming removed 4 bases from V and 1 base from J; junction bases left unmatched: 6. This CDR3 is built from 14 residues. CDR1 is GTSNPN, CDR2 SVGIG, per germline (reference sequence). CDR3 in amino acids: CAWMTRTGSYEQYF. DNA for the CDR3: TGTGCCTGGATGACACGGACAGGGTCCTACGAGCAGTACTTC. Supplemented by reference TRBV30 and TRBJ2-7, the full variable domain reads SQTIHQWPATLVQPVGSPLSLECTVEGTSNPNLYWYRQAAGRGLQLLFYSVGIGQISSEVPQNLSASRPQDRQFILSSKKLLLSDSGFYLCAWMTRTGSYEQYFGPGTRLTVT.

The table lists this clone with a count of one. J is TRBJ2-7 and V is TRBV27; TRBD1 agrees at 7 bases. V was clipped by 0 bases and J by 2 bases; unmatched bases: 4. The CDR3 spans 15 residues. CDR1 and CDR2 (germline): MNHEY, SMNVEV (reference sequence). CDR3 region: CASSLSRQGTYEQYF. The CDR3 nucleotides read TGTGCCAGCAGTTTATCCCGACAGGGAACCTACGAGCAGTACTTC.

This clone was seen just once. The chain has TRBV28 and TRBJ2-7; no firm D call. Between the trimmed V and J ends, which lost 2 bases and 2 bases, there was a span of 10 bases. The germline V gene encodes CDR1 MDHEN and CDR2 SYDVKM. This CDR3 has 14 residues. CDR3 residues: CASSLGPSPYEQYF. The CDR3 coding sequence is TGTGCCAGCAGTTTAGGTCCGAGCCCCTACGAGCAGTACTTC.

This clone was detected once. The V and J genes are TRBV7-3 and TRBJ2-7; no clear D gene. From germline, CDR1 is SGHTA and CDR2 FQGTGA. The ends were cut back, 3 bases at V and 6 bases at J, with 12 bases in the middle. The CDR3 runs to 13 residues. The CDR3 DNA is TGTGCCAGCAGCTTCCCCCTTGGGATCGAGCAGTACTTC. Residues: CASSFPLGIEQYF.

The chain uses TRBV5-5 and TRBJ2-3, with D uncertain. CDR3 length: 16 amino acids. Germline V gives CDR1 SGHKS, CDR2 YYEKEE (reference sequence). Trimming pared 0 bases from V and 0 bases from J, leaving 11 bases between. The CDR3 region has the DNA TGTGCCAGCAGCTTGGTTGGTAGCCCTAGCACAGATACGCAGTATTTT. As protein: CASSLVGSPSTDTQYF.

The rearrangement links TRBV7-9 to TRBJ2-2; 8 bases map to TRBD2. This CDR3 contains 16 residues. Germline V gene sequence: CDR1 SEHNR, CDR2 FQNEAQ (reference sequence). V trimming: 4 bases; J trimming: 1 base; junction bases outside the gene matches: 5. CDR3 protein: CASSSRLAQNTGELFF. Here the CDR3 DNA reads TGTGCCAGCAGCTCACGACTAGCGCAGAACACCGGGGAGCTGTTTTTT. Variable domain in full (rest from reference TRBV7-9 and TRBJ2-2): DTGVSQNPRHKITKRGQNVTFRCDPISEHNRLYWYRQTLGQGPEFLTYFQNEAQLEKSRLLSDRFSAERPKGSFSTLEIQRTEQGDSAMYLCASSSRLAQNTGELFFGEGSRLTVL.

This rearrangement joins TRBV5-1 to TRBJ1-1; D is possibly TRBD1 (5 bases). V was cut by 4 bases and J by 3 bases, with 19 bases left in between. Germline CDR1 SGHRS, CDR2 YFSETQ. The CDR3 spans 16 residues. CDR3 nucleotides: TGCGCCAGCAGCCTACCCCGCGACCGAGGGGACACTGAAGCTTTCTTT. Protein: CASSLPRDRGDTEAFF.

Comment on this clone: This specimen includes other DNA sequences encoding the same CDR3. The CDR3 loop is CASSFGGSYEQYF. CDR3 nucleotide sequence: TGTGCCAGCAGTTTCGGCGGGTCCTACGAGCAGTACTTC. The rearrangement joins TRBV27 to TRBJ2-7, with a possible D match to TRBD2 (5 bases). CDR3 length equals 13 residues. Trimming cost V 3 bases and J 1 base, with 7 bases left between them. CDR1 and CDR2 (germline): MNHEY, SMNVEV (reference sequence).

The chain carries TRBV19 and TRBJ1-5; possibly TRBD1 for D (6 bases). The V gene's germline CDR1 is LNHDA and CDR2 SQIVND (reference sequence). CDR3 length: 15 amino acids. Deletions cut 5 bases from V and 1 base from J, with 12 bases between. The CDR3 region has the DNA TGTGCCAGTAGTGCCCGGGACACCAGCAATCAGCCCCAGCATTTT. This gives the protein CASSARDTSNQPQHF.